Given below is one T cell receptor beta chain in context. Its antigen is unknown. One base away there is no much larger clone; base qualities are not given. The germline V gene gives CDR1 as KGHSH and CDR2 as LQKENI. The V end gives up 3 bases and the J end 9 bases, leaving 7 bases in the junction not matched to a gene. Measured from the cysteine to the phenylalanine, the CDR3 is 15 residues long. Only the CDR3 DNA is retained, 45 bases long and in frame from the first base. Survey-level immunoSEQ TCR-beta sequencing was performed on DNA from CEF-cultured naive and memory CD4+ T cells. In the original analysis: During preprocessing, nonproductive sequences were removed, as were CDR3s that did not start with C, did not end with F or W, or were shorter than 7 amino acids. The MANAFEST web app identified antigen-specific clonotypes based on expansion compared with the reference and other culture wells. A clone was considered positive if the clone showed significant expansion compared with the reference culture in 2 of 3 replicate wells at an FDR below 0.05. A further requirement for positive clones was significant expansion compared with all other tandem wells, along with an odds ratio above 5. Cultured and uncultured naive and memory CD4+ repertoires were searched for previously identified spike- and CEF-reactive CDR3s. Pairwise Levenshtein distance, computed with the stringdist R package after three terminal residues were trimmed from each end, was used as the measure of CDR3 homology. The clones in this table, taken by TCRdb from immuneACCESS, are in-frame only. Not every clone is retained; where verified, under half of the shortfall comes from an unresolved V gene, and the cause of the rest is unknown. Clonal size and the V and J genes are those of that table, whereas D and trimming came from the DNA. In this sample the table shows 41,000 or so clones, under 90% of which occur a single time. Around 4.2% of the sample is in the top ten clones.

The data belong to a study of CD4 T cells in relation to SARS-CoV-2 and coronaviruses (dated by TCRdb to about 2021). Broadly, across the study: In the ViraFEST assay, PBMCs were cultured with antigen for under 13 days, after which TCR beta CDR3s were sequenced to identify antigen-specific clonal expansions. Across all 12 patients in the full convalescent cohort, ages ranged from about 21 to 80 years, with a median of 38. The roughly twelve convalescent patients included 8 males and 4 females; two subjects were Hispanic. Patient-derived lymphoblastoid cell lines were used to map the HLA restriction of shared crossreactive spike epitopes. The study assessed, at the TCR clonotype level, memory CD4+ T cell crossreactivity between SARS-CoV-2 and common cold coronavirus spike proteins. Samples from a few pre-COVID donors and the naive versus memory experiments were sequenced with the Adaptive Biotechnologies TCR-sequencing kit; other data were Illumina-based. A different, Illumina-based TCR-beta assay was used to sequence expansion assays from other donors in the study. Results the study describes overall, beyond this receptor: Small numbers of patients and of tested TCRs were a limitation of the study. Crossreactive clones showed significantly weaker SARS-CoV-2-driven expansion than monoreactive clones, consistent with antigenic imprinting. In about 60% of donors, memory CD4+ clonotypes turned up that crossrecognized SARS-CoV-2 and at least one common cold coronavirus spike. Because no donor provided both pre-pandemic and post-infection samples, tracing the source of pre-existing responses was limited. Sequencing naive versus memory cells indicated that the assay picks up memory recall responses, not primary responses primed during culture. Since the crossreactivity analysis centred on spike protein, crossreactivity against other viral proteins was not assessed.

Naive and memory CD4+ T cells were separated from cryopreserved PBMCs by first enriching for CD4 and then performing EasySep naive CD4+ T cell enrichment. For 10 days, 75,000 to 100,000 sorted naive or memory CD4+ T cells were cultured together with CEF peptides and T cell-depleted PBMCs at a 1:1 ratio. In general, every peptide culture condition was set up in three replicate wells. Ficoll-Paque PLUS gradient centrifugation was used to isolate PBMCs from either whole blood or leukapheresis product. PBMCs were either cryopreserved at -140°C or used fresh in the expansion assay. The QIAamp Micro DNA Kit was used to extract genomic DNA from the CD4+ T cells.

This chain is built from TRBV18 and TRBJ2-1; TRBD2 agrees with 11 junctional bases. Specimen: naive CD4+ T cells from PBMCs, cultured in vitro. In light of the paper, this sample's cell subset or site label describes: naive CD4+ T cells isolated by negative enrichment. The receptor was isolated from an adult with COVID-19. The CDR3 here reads CASSPTSGSYGEQFF. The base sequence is TGTGCCAGCTCACCTACTAGCGGGAGTTATGGTGAGCAGTTCTTC.